This TCR beta chain was sequenced in a study of T-cell memory formation after mild COVID-19. Germline loops: CDR1 SEHNR, CDR2 FQNEAQ (reference sequence). Trimming stripped 5 bases from V and 9 bases from J, with 17 bases between. The CDR3 totals 14 residues. This clonotype counts as hyperexpanded. TCRdb redid the calling of the 5' RACE reads with MiXCR, one entry per CDR3 protein. This sample has around 53,000 distinct CDR3 sequences, with 12% found just once. The rearrangement joins TRBV7-9 to TRBJ2-1, with a possible D match to TRBD1 (5 bases). Sequencing was carried out using PBMCs or a T cell subset sorted from them (not recorded which). This TCR was recovered from a man between 18 and 29 years old who had mild COVID-19 (a few samples of this study predate the infection). Cell type and time point are not known. The CDR3 sequence: CASSPRAGKGEQFF. The CDR3 coding sequence is TGTGCCAGCAGCCCAAGGGCAGGGAAGGGTGAGCAGTTCTTC.